Each of the 5 T cell receptor beta chains below was sequenced from the same sample in a study of T-cell reconstitution after alpha-beta-depleted transplantation in children. A TCRbeta library incorporating unique molecular identifiers was prepared. TCRdb analysed the PCR reads with MiXCR anew, one entry per CDR3 protein. The profile shows 500,000 or so distinct CDR3 sequences, about 10% of them singletons. Sequenced here: PBMCs, mostly from graft donor cells, sampled 180 days after TCRalphabeta/CD19-depleted stem cell transplant. These receptors were taken from a female patient aged 2-9 years who had a stem cell transplant for aplastic anemia, so the T cells may come from the graft donor.

V gene TRBV12-3 or TRBV12-4 combines with J gene TRBJ2-3, with 9 bases lining up with TRBD2. After removal of 5 bases from V and 0 bases from J, the junction contained 9 bases not matched to a gene. The CDR3 is 17 residues long. CDR3 in DNA: TGTGCCAGCAGTCCCCGACTAGCGGCCGTTAGCACAGATACGCAGTATTTT. Translating gives CASSPRLAAVSTDTQYF.

This clonotype was counted a few times. The V and J genes are TRBV15 and TRBJ2-3, with D possibly being TRBD2 (5 bases). Deletions cut 3 bases from V and 0 bases from J, with 10 bases between. Germline lookup yields CDR1 LNHNV and CDR2 YYDKDF (reference sequence). This CDR3 has 15 amino acids. The CDR3: CATSSGERSTDTQYF. DNA for the CDR3: TGTGCCACCAGCAGCGGGGAGCGGAGCACAGATACGCAGTATTTT.

The J gene is TRBJ2-1, the V gene TRBV4-2, with 9 bases matching TRBD1. CDR3 length: 16 residues. V lost 5 bases and J lost 7; bases outside the gene matches: 12. Germline lookup yields CDR1 LGHNA and CDR2 YNFKEQ. CDR3 DNA: TGTGCCAGCAGCTCTCGACCGGGACAGGGTGTGAATGAGCAGTTCTTC. This sequence encodes CASSSRPGQGVNEQFF.

This clonotype has just a few counts. The V call is TRBV4-1, the J call TRBJ2-7, with 7 nucleotides matching TRBD1. The CDR3 is made up of 16 amino acids. Trimming cost V 0 bases and J 6 bases; bases outside gene matches: 11. The germline V gene has CDR1 MGHRA and CDR2 YSYEKL. Here the CDR3 DNA reads TGCGCCAGCAGCCAAGAGCAGACAGGGCGGAATAGCGAGCAGTACGTC. It is translated as CASSQEQTGRNSEQYV.

This clonotype showed up many times. The chain employs TRBV6-5 and TRBJ2-5; D ambiguous. There are 12 residues in the CDR3. Germline V CDR1 and CDR2: MNHEY, SVGAGI. Between the trimmed V and J ends, which lost 2 bases and 2 bases, there was a span of 3 bases. DNA for the CDR3: TGTGCCAGCAGTTACCCGCAAGAGACCCAGTACTTC. It specifies CASSYPQETQYF.